This T cell receptor beta chain is drawn from a study of shared clonotypes between healthy human individuals. Findings and limits, study-wide: Genetic and exposure-history diversity was limited by the small donor number. Measured sharing among donors was expected to vary with sequencing depth.

Adult donors, all healthy and HIV-negative, had no recent acute infections or vaccinations. A split of CD4+ cells into CD45RA+ naive and CD45RA-negative memory subsets was performed. In regard to this clone: Its matching antigen is unknown.

Germline CDR1 reads MNHNS; CDR2 reads SASEGT. The CDR3 has 17 residues. V gave up 4 bases and J gave up 0 bases; unmatched junction bases: 2. Libraries were prepared by immunoSEQ multiplex PCR; TCRdb keeps only in-frame clonotypes and omits some of them. Of millions of clones detected, 85% to 95% appear once; the ten largest clones hold 0.39%. Specimen: naive CD4+ T cells from PBMCs. This sample's subset: CD45RA+ positively selected. The chain carries TRBV6-1 and TRBJ2-6; 11 nucleotides match TRBD1. This receptor was obtained from a man younger than 35 in good health. Some clones in this sample may be carry-over from other donors' samples. CDR3 DNA sequence: TGTGCCAGCAGTGGGGGGACAGGGGGCTCTGGGGCCAACGTCCTGACTTTC. As protein: CASSGGTGGSGANVLTF.